What follows are 22 T cell receptor beta chains derived from one specimen sequenced in a study of shared clonotypes between healthy human individuals. Using immunoSEQ multiplex PCR, the repertoire was profiled, and TCRdb retains in-frame clones only, with some absent. The sample includes around 700,000 clones, about 91% of them seen just once. The naive CD8 population came from CD45RO-negative cells selected for CCR7, without terminally differentiated effector memory CD45RA+ cells. Specimen: naive CD8+ T cells sorted from blood. Receptors originate from a man aged 25 to 40 in good health.

The chain has TRBV27 and TRBJ2-3, with 10 bases that match TRBD2. The CDR3 loop spans 18 amino acids. Germline CDR1 MNHEY, CDR2 SMNVEV (reference sequence). The V and J ends lost 8 bases and 2 bases, in that order; junction bases with no gene match: 16. The CDR3 loop is CASWGPSGSLGSTDTQYF. CDR3 nucleotides: TGTGCCAGCTGGGGGCCTAGCGGGAGCCTAGGGTCCACAGATACGCAGTATTTT.

The chain links TRBV27 to TRBJ1-1, with D perhaps matching TRBD1 (6 bases). This CDR3 comprises 15 residues. The V end was cut by 5 bases, the J end by 8 bases, with 21 bases between. Germline V gives CDR1 MNHEY, CDR2 SMNVEV (reference sequence). The CDR3, as DNA: TGTGCCAGCAGTCCTTTGGGGAGAACAGGGAACGAAGCTTTCTTT. It specifies CASSPLGRTGNEAFF.

This clone was observed once. The chain links TRBV10-3 to TRBJ1-2; 10 positions match TRBD1. The CDR3 consists of 14 residues. From germline, CDR1 is ENHRY and CDR2 SYGVKD. V shed 7 bases, J shed 4 bases, and the junction held 6 bases outside the gene matches. CDR3 coding DNA: TGTGCCATCATGGGGACAGGGGTTTCCTATGGCTACACCTTC. This translates into CAIMGTGVSYGYTF.

This chain links TRBV7-8 with TRBJ2-1, with D uncertain. Per the germline V gene, CDR1 is SGHVS and CDR2 is FQNEAQ. The V end was cut by 2 bases, the J end by 6 bases, with 17 bases between. CDR3 length equals 16 residues. This CDR3 reads CASSLTGESIVNEQFF. CDR3 nucleotides: TGTGCCAGCAGCTTAACCGGCGAGTCTATAGTCAATGAGCAGTTCTTC.

The genes are TRBV15 and TRBJ2-5; tentative D call: TRBD1 (7 bases). Trimming took off 2 bases at V and 5 bases at J, with 15 bases between the two ends. The CDR3 totals 15 residues. Looked up from germline, CDR1 is LNHNV and CDR2 is YYDKDF (reference sequence). CDR3 sequence reads: CATSRNETGRETQYF. CDR3 nucleotides: TGTGCCACCAGCAGAAACGAGACAGGGAGGGAGACCCAGTACTTC.

V gene TRBV5-4 combines with J gene TRBJ2-1; D is perhaps TRBD2 (6 bases). The germline V gene has CDR1 SGHNT and CDR2 YYREEE (reference sequence). The V end was cut by 5 bases, the J end by 0 bases, with 21 bases between. This CDR3 spans 18 amino acids. The CDR3 region is CASSKGTSLAGSYNEQFF. In nucleotides, the CDR3 is TGTGCCAGCAGTAAGGGTACTAGCCTGGCCGGCTCCTACAATGAGCAGTTCTTC.

The chain is built from TRBV10-2 and TRBJ1-1; TRBD1 might be the D (5 bases). This CDR3 has 14 amino acids. V was cut by 10 bases and J by 1 base, with 16 bases left in between. Germline values: CDR1 WSHSY, CDR2 SAAADI. This CDR3 reads CATEMWGGNTEAFF. CDR3 bases: TGCGCCACCGAAATGTGGGGGGGGAACACTGAAGCTTTCTTT.

The rearrangement joins TRBV5-1 to TRBJ1-5; D call uncertain. CDR3 length equals 15 residues. Deletions cut 0 bases from V and 0 bases from J, with 7 bases between. Germline V gene data show CDR1 as SGHRS and CDR2 as YFSETQ. CDR3 DNA sequence: TGCGCCAGCAGCTTGGGGCCTTTTAGCAATCAGCCCCAGCATTTT. Residues: CASSLGPFSNQPQHF.

This clone was detected once. The genes are TRBV28 and TRBJ2-1; 13 bases map to TRBD2. This CDR3 is 18 amino acids long. Germline lookup yields CDR1 MDHEN and CDR2 SYDVKM. Unmatched junction bases numbered 9, after V lost 3 bases and J lost 4 bases. The CDR3 DNA sequence: TGTGCCAGCAGTTTCCCCCCTAAGACTAGCGGGAGGTACAATGAGCAGTTCTTC. This codes for CASSFPPKTSGRYNEQFF.

This chain joins TRBV30 and TRBJ2-7; tentatively, D is TRBD2 (7 bases). Per the germline V gene, CDR1 is GTSNPN and CDR2 is SVGIG (reference sequence). Trimming took off 4 bases at V and 4 bases at J, with 14 bases between the two ends. This CDR3 has 13 amino acids. The CDR3 nucleotides read TGTGCCTGGATTAGGGGGGGGCCGTACGAGCAGTACTTC. Translation: CAWIRGGPYEQYF.

The chain combines TRBV7-9 with TRBJ1-1; D may be TRBD1 (6 bases). This CDR3 has 15 residues. CDR1 is SEHNR and CDR2 is FQNEAQ in the germline V gene (reference sequence). V was clipped by 2 bases and J by 3 bases, with 13 bases between them. The CDR3 coding sequence is TGTGCCAGCAGCTTATATGCACAGGGACACACTGAAGCTTTCTTT. It codes for CASSLYAQGHTEAFF. Full variable domain (missing parts from reference TRBV7-9 and TRBJ1-1): DTGVSQNPRHKITKRGQNVTFRCDPISEHNRLYWYRQTLGQGPEFLTYFQNEAQLEKSRLLSDRFSAERPKGSFSTLEIQRTEQGDSAMYLCASSLYAQGHTEAFFGQGTRLTVV.

This chain connects TRBV11-2 to TRBJ1-1; no definite D call. Trimming left V 0 bases short and J 4 bases short, with 6 bases between. Germline V gives CDR1 SGHAT, CDR2 FQNNGV. The CDR3 totals 13 residues. CDR3 DNA sequence: TGTGCCAGCAGCTTAGACGTTGTCACTGAAGCTTTCTTT. This codes for CASSLDVVTEAFF. Drawing the rest from reference TRBV11-2 and TRBJ1-1, the complete variable domain is EAGVAQSPRYKIIEKRQSVAFWCNPISGHATLYWYQQILGQGPKLLIQFQNNGVVDDSQLPKDRFSAERLKGVDSTLKIQPAKLEDSAVYLCASSLDVVTEAFFGQGTRLTVV.

The V and J genes are TRBV6-1 and TRBJ2-7; a weak D match, TRBD2 (5 bases). Trimming left V 8 bases short and J 0 bases short, with 14 bases between. The CDR3 length is 14 residues. Per germline, CDR1 MNHNS and CDR2 SASEGT. The CDR3 sequence: CASWVGRDSYEQYF. CDR3 bases: TGTGCCAGCTGGGTGGGTCGGGACTCCTACGAGCAGTACTTC.

The genes are TRBV5-6 and TRBJ2-7; D ambiguous. The CDR3 extends over 15 amino acids. Trimming stripped 1 base from V and 0 bases from J, with 11 bases between. The germline V gene encodes CDR1 SGHDT and CDR2 YYEEEE. The CDR3 region is CASSLPQENSYEQYF. The CDR3 coding sequence is TGTGCCAGCAGCTTGCCTCAAGAAAACTCCTACGAGCAGTACTTC.

The CDR3 region is CASSLVGVGEQYF. CDR3 DNA: TGTGCCAGCAGCTTAGTGGGAGTGGGGGAGCAGTACTTC. The chain links TRBV7-9 to TRBJ2-7; perhaps TRBD2 as D (5 bases). The CDR3 contains 13 residues. V was clipped by 1 base and J by 7 bases, with 11 bases between them. The V gene's germline CDR1 is SEHNR and CDR2 FQNEAQ (reference sequence). The whole variable domain, remainder taken from reference TRBV7-9 and TRBJ2-7, is DTGVSQNPRHKITKRGQNVTFRCDPISEHNRLYWYRQTLGQGPEFLTYFQNEAQLEKSRLLSDRFSAERPKGSFSTLEIQRTEQGDSAMYLCASSLVGVGEQYFGPGTRLTVT.

V and J are TRBV10-2 and TRBJ2-5; D gene uncertain. Trimming left V 0 bases short and J 5 bases short, with 4 bases between. The germline V gene has CDR1 WSHSY and CDR2 SAAADI. The CDR3 length is 12 residues. DNA for the CDR3: TGCGCCAGCAGTGAGTCTCAGGAGACCCAGTACTTC. Translated: CASSESQETQYF.

This sequence joins TRBV7-2 and TRBJ2-7; 13 bases line up with TRBD2. The germline V gene has CDR1 SGHTA and CDR2 FQGNSA. After removal of 5 bases from V and 1 base from J, the junction contained 5 bases not matched to a gene. The CDR3 length is 16 residues. CDR3 in DNA: TGTGCCAGCAGCACAAGGACTAGCGGGGGTTCCTACGAGCAGTACTTC. It is translated as CASSTRTSGGSYEQYF.

The rearrangement joins TRBV7-6 to TRBJ2-7; D might be TRBD1 (6 bases). The CDR3 extends over 13 amino acids. Germline V gene lookup returns CDR1 SGHVS and CDR2 FNYEAQ. Trimming pared 4 bases from V and 0 bases from J, leaving 7 bases between. The CDR3 loop is CASSSDSSYEQYF. DNA of the CDR3: TGTGCCAGCAGCTCGGACAGCTCCTACGAGCAGTACTTC.

The CDR3 loop reads CASSQRQQGAGETQYF. The CDR3 coding sequence is TGTGCCAGCAGCCAACGTCAACAGGGGGCGGGAGAGACCCAGTACTTC. The rearrangement links TRBV5-5 to TRBJ2-5, with 9 positions matching TRBD1. CDR1 SGHKS and CDR2 YYEKEE come from the germline V gene (reference sequence). The trim removed 4 bases at V and 4 bases at J, leaving 11 bases unmatched. The CDR3 covers 16 residues. The full variable domain, in which reference TRBV5-5 and TRBJ2-5 provide the parts outside the CDR3, is DAGVTQSPTHLIKTRGQQVTLRCSPISGHKSVSWYQQVLGQGPQFIFQYYEKEERGRGNFPDRFSARQFPNYSSELNVNALLLGDSALYLCASSQRQQGAGETQYFGPGTRLLVL.

J is TRBJ2-1 and V is TRBV6-1, with 12 bases that match TRBD1. The CDR3 contains 16 residues. Germline V gene sequence: CDR1 MNHNS, CDR2 SASEGT. V dropped 3 bases and J dropped 9; count of bases not matched to a gene: 9. Here the CDR3 DNA reads TGTGCCAGCAGTGAGCATCCGGGACAGGGGGCTTCTGAGCAGTTCTTC. It codes for CASSEHPGQGASEQFF.

V and J are TRBV5-1 and TRBJ1-2; 9 bases are shared with TRBD1. The CDR3 runs 18 residues. Trimming at V came to 3 bases and at J to 4 bases, leaving 16 bases not matched to a gene. The germline CDR1 and CDR2 sequences are SGHRS and YFSETQ. The CDR3 DNA reads TGCGCCAGCAGCTCCGTCCCGGGACAGGGTCGGAACTTCTATGGCTACACCTTC. It yields the protein CASSSVPGQGRNFYGYTF.

The rearrangement uses TRBV27 and TRBJ2-1; 9 bases agree with TRBD2. Germline values: CDR1 MNHEY, CDR2 SMNVEV (reference sequence). The J segment lost 5 bases and the V segment lost 5 bases, leaving 13 bases of the junction unmatched. The CDR3 spans 17 residues. The CDR3 DNA follows: TGTGCCAGCAGTCAATTCTCGAGGCTAGCGGGAAACAATGAGCAGTTCTTC. This translates into CASSQFSRLAGNNEQFF.